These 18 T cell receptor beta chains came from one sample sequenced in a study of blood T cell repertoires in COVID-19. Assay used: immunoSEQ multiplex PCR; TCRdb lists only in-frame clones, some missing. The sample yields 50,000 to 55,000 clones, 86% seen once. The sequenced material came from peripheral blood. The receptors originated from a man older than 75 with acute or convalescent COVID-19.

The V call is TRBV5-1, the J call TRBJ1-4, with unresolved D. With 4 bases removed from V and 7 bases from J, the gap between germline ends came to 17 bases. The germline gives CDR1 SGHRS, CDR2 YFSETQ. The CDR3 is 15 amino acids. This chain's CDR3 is CASSPLGGLGEKLFF. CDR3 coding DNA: TGCGCCAGCAGCCCCTTAGGAGGGCTAGGTGAAAAACTGTTTTTT.

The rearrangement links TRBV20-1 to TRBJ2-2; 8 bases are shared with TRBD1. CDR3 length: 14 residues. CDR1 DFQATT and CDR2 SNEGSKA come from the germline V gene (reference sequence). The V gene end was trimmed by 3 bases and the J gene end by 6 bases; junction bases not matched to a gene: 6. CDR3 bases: TGCAGTGCTAGTGCAATACAGGGGGCCGGGGAGCTGTTTTTT. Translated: CSASAIQGAGELFF.

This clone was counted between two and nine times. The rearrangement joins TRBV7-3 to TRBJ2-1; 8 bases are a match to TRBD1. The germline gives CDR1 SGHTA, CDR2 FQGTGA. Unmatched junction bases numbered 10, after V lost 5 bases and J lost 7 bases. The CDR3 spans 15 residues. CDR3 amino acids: CASSTAGGAGNEQFF. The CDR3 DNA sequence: TGTGCCAGCAGCACTGCAGGGGGCGCAGGAAATGAGCAGTTCTTC.

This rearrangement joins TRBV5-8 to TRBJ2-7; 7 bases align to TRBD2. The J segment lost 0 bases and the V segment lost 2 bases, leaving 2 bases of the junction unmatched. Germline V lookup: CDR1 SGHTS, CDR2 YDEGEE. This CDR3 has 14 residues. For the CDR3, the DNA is TGTGCCAGCAGCTTTAGGGAGGGCTCCTACGAGCAGTACTTC. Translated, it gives CASSFREGSYEQYF.

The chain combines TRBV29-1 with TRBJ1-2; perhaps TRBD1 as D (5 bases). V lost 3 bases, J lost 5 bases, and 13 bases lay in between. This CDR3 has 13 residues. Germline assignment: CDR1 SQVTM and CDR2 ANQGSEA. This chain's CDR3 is CSVELWRGYGYTF. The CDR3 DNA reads TGCAGCGTTGAGTTGTGGCGGGGGTATGGCTACACCTTC.

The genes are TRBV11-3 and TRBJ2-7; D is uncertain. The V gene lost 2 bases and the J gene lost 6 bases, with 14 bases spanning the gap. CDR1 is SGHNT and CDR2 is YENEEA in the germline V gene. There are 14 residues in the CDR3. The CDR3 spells CASSLSAGVVEQYF. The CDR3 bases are TGTGCCAGCAGCTTATCAGCAGGTGTTGTCGAGCAGTACTTC.

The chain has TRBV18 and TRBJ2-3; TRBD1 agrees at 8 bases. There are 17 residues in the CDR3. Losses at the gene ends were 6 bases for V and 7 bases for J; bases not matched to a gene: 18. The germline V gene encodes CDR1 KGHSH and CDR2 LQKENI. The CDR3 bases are TGTGCCAGCTCGCCGCCCCAGACCGGGACAGGAGGCAATACGCAGTATTTT. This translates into CASSPPQTGTGGNTQYF. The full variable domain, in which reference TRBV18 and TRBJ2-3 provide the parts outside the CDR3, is NAGVMQNPRHLVRRRGQEARLRCSPMKGHSHVYWYRQLPEEGLKFMVYLQKENIIDESGMPKERFSAEFPKEGPSILRIQQVVRGDSAAYFCASSPPQTGTGGNTQYFGPGTRLTVL.

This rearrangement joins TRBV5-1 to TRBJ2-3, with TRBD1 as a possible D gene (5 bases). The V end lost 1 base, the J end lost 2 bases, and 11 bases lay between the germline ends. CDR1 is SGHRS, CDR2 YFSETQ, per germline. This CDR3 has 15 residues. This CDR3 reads CASSLFGRATDTQYF. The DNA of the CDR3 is TGCGCCAGCAGCTTGTTTGGCAGGGCCACAGATACGCAGTATTTT.

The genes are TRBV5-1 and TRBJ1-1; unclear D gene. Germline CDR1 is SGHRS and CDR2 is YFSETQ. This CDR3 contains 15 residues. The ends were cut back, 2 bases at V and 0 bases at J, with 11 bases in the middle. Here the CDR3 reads CASSFTGKMNTEAFF. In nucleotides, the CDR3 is TGCGCCAGCAGCTTCACCGGGAAGATGAACACTGAAGCTTTCTTT.

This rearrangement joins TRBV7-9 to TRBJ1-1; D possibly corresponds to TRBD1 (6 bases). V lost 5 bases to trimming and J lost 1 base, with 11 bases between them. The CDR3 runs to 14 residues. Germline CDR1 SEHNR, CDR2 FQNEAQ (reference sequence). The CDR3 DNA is TGTGCCAGCAGCCACCCGGGACAGAACACTGAAGCTTTCTTT. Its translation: CASSHPGQNTEAFF. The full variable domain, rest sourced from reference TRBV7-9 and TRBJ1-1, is DTGVSQNPRHKITKRGQNVTFRCDPISEHNRLYWYRQTLGQGPEFLTYFQNEAQLEKSRLLSDRFSAERPKGSFSTLEIQRTEQGDSAMYLCASSHPGQNTEAFFGQGTRLTVV.

The CDR3 reads CASSSSTSGGASNEQFF. The CDR3 coding sequence is TGTGCCAGCAGCTCCTCGACTAGCGGGGGGGCTTCGAATGAGCAGTTCTTC. V gene TRBV13 combines with J gene TRBJ2-1; TRBD2 matches at 14 bases. The CDR3 has 17 amino acids. The V and J ends lost 4 bases and 7 bases, in that order; junction bases with no gene match: 9. CDR1 and CDR2 (germline): PRHDT, FYEKMQ (reference sequence).

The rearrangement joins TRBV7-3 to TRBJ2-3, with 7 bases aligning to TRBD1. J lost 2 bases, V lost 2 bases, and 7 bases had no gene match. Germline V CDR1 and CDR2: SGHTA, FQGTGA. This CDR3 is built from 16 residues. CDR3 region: CASSLAATGATDTQYF. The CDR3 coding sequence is TGTGCCAGCAGCTTAGCCGCAACAGGGGCCACAGATACGCAGTATTTT.

The CDR3 bases are TGTGCCAGCAGTGATCCCCAACTAGCTGGCAAAAACATTCAGTACTTC. It encodes CASSDPQLAGKNIQYF. The rearrangement uses TRBV2 and TRBJ2-4; D perhaps matches TRBD2 (6 bases). V dropped 3 bases and J dropped 3 bases, with 15 bases sitting between them. The CDR3 spans 16 residues. Germline V gene lookup returns CDR1 SNHLY and CDR2 FYNNEI.

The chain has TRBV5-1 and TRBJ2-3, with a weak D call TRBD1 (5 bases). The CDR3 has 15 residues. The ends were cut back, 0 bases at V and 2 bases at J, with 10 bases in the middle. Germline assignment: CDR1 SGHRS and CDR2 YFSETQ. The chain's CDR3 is CASSLGQTFTDTQYF. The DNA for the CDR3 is TGCGCCAGCAGCTTGGGACAGACCTTCACAGATACGCAGTATTTT.

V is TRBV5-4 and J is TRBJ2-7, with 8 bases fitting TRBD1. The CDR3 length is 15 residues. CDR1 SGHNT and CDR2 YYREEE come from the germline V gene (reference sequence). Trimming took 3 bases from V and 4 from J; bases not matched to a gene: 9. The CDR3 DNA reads TGTGCCAGCAGCTCCCCGCCAGGGGGCGTATACGAGCAGTACTTC. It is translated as CASSSPPGGVYEQYF.

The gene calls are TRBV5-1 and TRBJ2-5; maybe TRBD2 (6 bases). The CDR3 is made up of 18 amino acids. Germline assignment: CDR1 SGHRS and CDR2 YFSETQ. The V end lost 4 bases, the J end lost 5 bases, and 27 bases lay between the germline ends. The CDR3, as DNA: TGCGCCAGCAGCCCGGCCCGGACTACTGAGCCAGGGTTGGAGACCCAGTACTTC. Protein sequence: CASSPARTTEPGLETQYF.

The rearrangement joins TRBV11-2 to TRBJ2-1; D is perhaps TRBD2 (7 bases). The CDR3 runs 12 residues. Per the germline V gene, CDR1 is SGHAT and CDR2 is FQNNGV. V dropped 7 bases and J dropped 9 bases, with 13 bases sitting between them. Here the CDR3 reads CASNNRGGEQFF. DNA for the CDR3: TGTGCCAGCAATAATAGGGGGGGTGAGCAGTTCTTC.

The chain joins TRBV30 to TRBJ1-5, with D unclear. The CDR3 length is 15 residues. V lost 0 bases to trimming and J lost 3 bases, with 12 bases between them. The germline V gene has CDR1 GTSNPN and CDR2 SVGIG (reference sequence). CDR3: CAWSVQGTVNQPQHF. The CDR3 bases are TGTGCCTGGAGTGTACAAGGAACAGTCAATCAGCCCCAGCATTTT.